The 4 T cell receptor beta chains below come from one sample, sequenced in a study of OX40 agonist ivuxolimab in advanced cancers. Using immunoSEQ multiplex PCR, the repertoire was profiled, and TCRdb retains in-frame clones only, with some absent. The sample lists under 90,000 clones, 90% to 95% occurring once. The sequences come from CD4+ or CD8+ T cells sorted from blood, collected in a trial of the OX40 agonist ivuxolimab. All receptors come from an adult with an advanced solid tumor such as melanoma, head and neck, liver or kidney cancer.

The chain is built from TRBV19 and TRBJ1-1; the D is unclear. The V end lost 3 bases, the J end lost 0 bases, and 8 bases lay between the germline ends. The CDR3 extends over 14 amino acids. Germline V lookup: CDR1 LNHDA, CDR2 SQIVND (reference sequence). Here the CDR3 reads CASSILAMNTEAFF. The DNA of the CDR3 is TGTGCCAGTAGTATTCTAGCCATGAACACTGAAGCTTTCTTT.

The chain combines TRBV9 with TRBJ2-1; no clear D. CDR1 and CDR2 (germline): SGDLS, YYNGEE. This CDR3 contains 11 residues. The V gene lost 2 bases and the J gene lost 9 bases, with 6 bases spanning the gap. The CDR3 loop reads CASSVAGEQFF. In nucleotides, the CDR3 is TGTGCCAGCAGCGTCGCCGGTGAGCAGTTCTTC.

This clone was counted once. The CDR3 DNA follows: TGCGCCAGCAGCCAAGTGGGGGGGGTGGATGAGCAGTTCTTC. It codes for CASSQVGGVDEQFF. The chain recombines TRBV4-1 with TRBJ2-1, with 7 bases identical to TRBD2. The CDR3 consists of 14 residues. Germline CDR1 MGHRA, CDR2 YSYEKL. Losses at the gene ends were 1 base for V and 8 bases for J; bases not matched to a gene: 5.

This chain joins TRBV10-3 and TRBJ1-1; 11 positions match TRBD1. This CDR3 spans 14 amino acids. Germline V gene sequence: CDR1 ENHRY, CDR2 SYGVKD. The ends lost 6 bases at V and 4 bases at J; junction bases unmatched: 4. The CDR3 reads CAIRGGQGVTEAFF. The DNA for the CDR3 is TGTGCCATCAGGGGGGGACAGGGGGTCACTGAAGCTTTCTTT.